This T cell receptor (beta chain) is drawn from a study of shared clonotypes between healthy human individuals. The study's findings and limits: Unshared clonotypes carried lower generation probabilities than those common to all four donors. Around 4.9% of naive CD4 clonotypes were shared across a few donors. The diversity represented, both genetic and in exposure history, was limited by few donors.

CDR1 is SGHRS and CDR2 is YFSETQ in the germline V gene. Trimming removed 0 bases at V and 9 bases at J, with 14 bases between. This CDR3 has 14 residues. Around 220 ng DNA, tens of thousands of T cell genomes, went into each sorted-subset replicate PCR. Generated by immunoSEQ multiplex PCR, the TCRdb table keeps only in-frame clones and is missing some. The data show approximately 500,000 clones, with less than 96% seen just once and approximately 0.06% held by the top ten. A remark on this clone: What it recognizes is unknown.

This chain uses TRBV5-1 with TRBJ2-3; D is perhaps TRBD1 (6 bases). This TCR derives from a woman aged 30 to 39 in good health. Sequenced material: naive CD4+ T cells sorted from blood. Subset reported: CD45RA+ positively selected. The CDR3 loop reads CASSLEGATGTQYF. DNA of the CDR3: TGCGCCAGCAGCTTGGAGGGAGCCACAGGGACGCAGTATTTT.